A single sample is the source of the 13 T cell receptor beta chains below, sequenced in a study of cytomegalovirus exposure and HLA in healthy donors. PCR amplification relied on 60 Vbeta primers (plus 13 Jbeta primers). The method was immunoSEQ multiplex PCR; TCRdb's version includes in-frame clones alone and lacks a portion of them. The repertoire includes fewer than 150,000 clones, over 70% of them detected once, and around a tenth sits in the top ten. Sequencing was done on a sample of PBMCs. The receptors were gathered from a woman in her fifties or sixties in good health and CMV-seropositive.

The chain carries TRBV11-2 and TRBJ1-1; 9 nucleotides align to TRBD1. J was trimmed by 8 bases and V by 5 bases; bases with no gene match: 6. The CDR3 totals 13 residues. The V gene's germline CDR1 is SGHAT and CDR2 FQNNGV. The CDR3 is CASSPPGTGEAFF. The CDR3 region has the DNA TGTGCCAGCAGCCCCCCGGGGACAGGGGAAGCTTTCTTT.

The chain couples TRBV7-2 to TRBJ2-7, with 7 bases aligning to TRBD1. V trimming: 5 bases; J trimming: 5 bases; junction bases outside the gene matches: 9. The length of the CDR3 is 14 residues. From germline, CDR1 is SGHTA and CDR2 FQGNSA. CDR3 in DNA: TGTGCCAGCAGCCGTAGGGGGCAGATGAACGAGCAGTACTTC. This sequence encodes CASSRRGQMNEQYF. Filled out from reference TRBV7-2 and TRBJ2-7, the complete variable domain reads GAGVSQSPSNKVTEKGKDVELRCDPISGHTALYWYRQSLGQGLEFLIYFQGNSAPDKSGLPSDRFSAERTGGSVSTLTIQRTQQEDSAVYLCASSRRGQMNEQYFGPGTRLTVT.

The V and J genes are TRBV30 and TRBJ2-7; 7 bases match TRBD1. The CDR3 contains 14 residues. J lost 2 bases, V lost 7 bases, and 11 bases had no gene match. Germline CDR1 is GTSNPN and CDR2 is SVGIG (reference sequence). The CDR3 DNA follows: TGTGCCTTCGGGACATTTACAGGGGCCTACGAGCAGTACTTC. Translation: CAFGTFTGAYEQYF.

In its sample, this clone was seen a few times. The CDR3 protein is CASSQDSIGQFYEQYF. Here the CDR3 DNA reads TGCGCCAGCAGCCAAGATAGTATTGGACAGTTCTACGAGCAGTACTTC. The chain has TRBV4-3 and TRBJ2-7, with TRBD1 as a possible D gene (6 bases). Germline assignment: CDR1 LGHNA and CDR2 YSLEER. This CDR3 region has 16 residues. With 0 bases removed from V and 3 bases from J, the gap between germline ends came to 15 bases.

The chain employs TRBV11-2 and TRBJ2-1; a possible D gene is TRBD1 (5 bases). Trimming took off 2 bases at V and 5 bases at J, with 10 bases between the two ends. Looked up from germline, CDR1 is SGHAT and CDR2 is FQNNGV. This CDR3 has 14 amino acids. The CDR3 loop is CASSLIARDNEQFF. The CDR3 DNA reads TGTGCCAGCAGCTTAATCGCCAGGGACAATGAGCAGTTCTTC.

This clone was counted only a few times. This chain links TRBV19 with TRBJ1-2; no firm D call. This CDR3 has 15 residues. In germline, CDR1 is LNHDA, CDR2 SQIVND (reference sequence). The V gene lost 5 bases and the J gene lost 2 bases, with 15 bases spanning the gap. CDR3 amino acids: CASSEEGTLNYGYTF. The CDR3, as DNA: TGTGCCAGTAGTGAGGAGGGCACCCTAAACTATGGCTACACCTTC.

The V and J genes are TRBV5-1 and TRBJ1-2; the match to TRBD1 covers 8 bases. V trimming: 4 bases; J trimming: 3 bases; junction bases outside the gene matches: 8. Germline lookup yields CDR1 SGHRS and CDR2 YFSETQ. CDR3 size: 15 residues. CDR3 coding DNA: TGCGCCAGCAGCCCGACAGGGGTAACCGACTATGGCTACACCTTC. Protein: CASSPTGVTDYGYTF.

The chain recombines TRBV6-1 with TRBJ2-7, with a weak D call TRBD2 (5 bases). This CDR3 has 14 amino acids. Between the trimmed V and J ends, which lost 10 bases and 3 bases, there was a span of 19 bases. The germline V gene has CDR1 MNHNS and CDR2 SASEGT. The CDR3 loop is CATQTRTGFYEQYF. CDR3 DNA sequence: TGTGCCACCCAAACGAGGACGGGATTCTACGAGCAGTACTTC.

The chain carries TRBV25-1 and TRBJ2-5; tentatively, D is TRBD1 (5 bases). The CDR3 has 15 residues. With 1 base removed from V and 4 bases from J, the gap between germline ends came to 13 bases. Germline V gene sequence: CDR1 MGHDK, CDR2 SYGVNS. The CDR3 is CASSEWAGSVETQYF. The CDR3, as DNA: TGTGCCAGCAGTGAATGGGCAGGGTCGGTAGAGACCCAGTACTTC.

This chain joins TRBV7-6 and TRBJ2-2; possible D gene TRBD2, 5 bases. V gave up 5 bases and J gave up 7 bases, with 11 bases separating them. CDR3 length equals 13 residues. The germline gives CDR1 SGHVS, CDR2 FNYEAQ. This chain's CDR3 is CASSPRRDGELFF. The CDR3 DNA reads TGTGCCAGCAGCCCAAGACGGGACGGGGAGCTGTTTTTT.

DNA of the CDR3: TGTGCCACCAGTTCTAGAGGCGGGGGGGCCGGCGAGACCCAGTACTTC. Translated, it gives CATSSRGGGAGETQYF. The gene calls are TRBV15 and TRBJ2-5, with 9 bases that match TRBD2. Unmatched junction bases numbered 13, after V lost 6 bases and J lost 5 bases. The CDR3 sequence is 16 residues long. Germline CDR1 is LNHNV and CDR2 is YYDKDF (reference sequence).

The chain links TRBV5-1 to TRBJ1-1; maybe TRBD1 (6 bases). Trimming pared 4 bases from V and 1 base from J, leaving 14 bases between. CDR1 is SGHRS, CDR2 YFSETQ, per germline. This CDR3 region has 15 residues. CDR3 residues: CASSRAGTSNTEAFF. CDR3 nucleotide sequence: TGCGCCAGCAGCAGAGCCGGGACATCGAACACTGAAGCTTTCTTT.

As DNA, the CDR3 is TGTGCCAGCTCACCACCCGGACTAGCCGGTGGTTCGAACATTCAGTACTTC. As protein: CASSPPGLAGGSNIQYF. The V and J genes are TRBV18 and TRBJ2-4, with 8 bases that match TRBD2. Germline V lookup: CDR1 KGHSH, CDR2 LQKENI. V was pared by 0 bases and J by 7 bases, with 11 bases of the junction left unmatched. The CDR3 spans 17 residues.